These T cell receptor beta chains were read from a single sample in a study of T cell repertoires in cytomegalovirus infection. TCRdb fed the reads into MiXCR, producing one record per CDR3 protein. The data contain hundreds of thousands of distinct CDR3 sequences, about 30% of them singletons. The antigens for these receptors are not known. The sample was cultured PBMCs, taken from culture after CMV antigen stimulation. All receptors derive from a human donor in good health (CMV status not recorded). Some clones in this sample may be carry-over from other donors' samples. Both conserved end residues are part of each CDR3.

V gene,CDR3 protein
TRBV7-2,CASRVSDGETQYF
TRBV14,CASSEQQGYYGYTF
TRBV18,CASSPPAKRTDTQYF
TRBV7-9,CASGGDRVWEQYF
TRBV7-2,CASSLSRGFNQPQHF
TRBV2,CASRPGVTEAFF
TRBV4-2,CASSQVPRDRYGYTF
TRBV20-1,CSASGGVGQIRTQYF
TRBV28,CASSSGLAGSWYQETQYF
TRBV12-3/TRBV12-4,CASSLASPPVQPQHF
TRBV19,CASSIVGQLNTEAFF
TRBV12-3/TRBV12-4,CASSPEGALGLQETQYF
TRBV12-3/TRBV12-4,CASSFPTSGTYQETQYF
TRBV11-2,CASSPHAPAASGNTIYF
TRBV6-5,CASTRKETQYF
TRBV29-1,CSVIPPGQGDGEQYF
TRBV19,CASSINRDQPQHF
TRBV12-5,CASEGQANEQFF
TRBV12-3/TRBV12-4,CASSSPRATLSEQYF
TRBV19,CASSMFWGQGKETQYF
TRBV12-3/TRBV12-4,CASSSGTGGNYGYTF
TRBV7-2,CASSLVGSRVETQYF
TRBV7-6,CASSLRAGSSYNEQFF